The entry below describes one T cell receptor (beta chain). Its antigen is not identified. As handled by the study authors: Productive clonotypes were detectable down to 2.59 x 10-5 frequency. Method: immunoSEQ multiplex PCR; TCRdb's copy keeps in-frame clones and lacks some. V, J and clone size derive from that table, while D and trimming were established from the DNA sequence. In the table there are fewer than 45,000 clones, 80% to 90% of which are singletons. V lost 3 bases and J 0 bases, leaving 0 bases between the germline ends. CDR3 size: 11 residues. Germline V CDR1 and CDR2: SGDLS, YYNGEE. Controls came from buffy coats of healthy blood donors. This sample is drawn from a study of STAT5B mutations in CD4+ large granular lymphocyte leukemia. Study-wide results and caveats: Patient CD4-sorted repertoires stayed more clonal than healthy ones after leukemic-clone removal.

The receptor was derived from a human donor in good health. Input material: CD4+ T cells from blood buffy coats. The chain couples TRBV9 to TRBJ1-2; D is ambiguous. DNA for the CDR3: TGTGCCAGCAGCGCTAACTATGGCTACACCTTC. Encoded protein: CASSANYGYTF.